One and the same sample provided the 25 T cell receptor beta chains below, sequenced in a study of shared clonotypes between healthy human individuals. Assay: immunoSEQ multiplex PCR; the TCRdb copy retains only in-frame clones and omits some. The sample shows roughly 2.2 million clones, approximately 95% of them seen only once. Sequencing was carried out using naive CD4+ T cells from PBMCs. Regarding subset: CD45RA+ positively selected. All receptors derive from a man younger than 30 in good health. Some clones in this sample may be carry-over from other donors' samples.

The chain couples TRBV4-1 to TRBJ2-3; 9 bases are a match to TRBD1. V shed 0 bases, J shed 3 bases, and the junction held 13 bases outside the gene matches. This CDR3 is 19 amino acids long. Germline V gene sequence: CDR1 MGHRA, CDR2 YSYEKL. CDR3 in DNA: TGCGCCAGCAGCCAAGAGGGTCTACGACAGGGGGACGGGACAGATACGCAGTATTTT. This gives the protein CASSQEGLRQGDGTDTQYF.

The chain uses TRBV21-1 and TRBJ2-2; the table's D call, TRBD2, has no DNA check behind it. TRBV21-1 is flagged as a pseudogene. This CDR3 comprises 18 residues. Here the CDR3 reads CASSKGGWEAQGTGELFF. The CDR3, as DNA: TGTGCCAGCAGCAAAGGAGGGTGGGAGGCCCAGGGAACCGGGGAGCTGTTTTTT.

The chain recombines TRBV21-1 with TRBJ2-7. TRBV21-1 is recorded as a pseudogene. This CDR3 spans 13 amino acids. This CDR3 is CASSPLVDYEQYF. DNA for the CDR3: TGTGCCAGCAGCCCCCTGGTTGACTACGAGCAGTACTTC.

Comment on this clone: This same CDR3 is encoded by further DNA sequences in the sample. The chain employs TRBV2 and TRBJ2-5; D might be TRBD1 (5 bases). Germline loops: CDR1 SNHLY, CDR2 FYNNEI. Trimming stripped 10 bases from V and 0 bases from J, with 6 bases between. The CDR3 is 11 residues long. CDR3 region: CATGYQETQYF. As DNA, the CDR3 is TGTGCCACAGGGTACCAAGAGACCCAGTACTTC.

The chain couples TRBV7-3 to TRBJ1-5, with D perhaps matching TRBD1 (6 bases). V was cut by 5 bases and J by 7 bases, with 15 bases left in between. The CDR3 is 14 amino acids. The germline V gene has CDR1 SGHTA and CDR2 FQGTGA. The CDR3 DNA follows: TGTGCCAGCAGCCTCCAGACAGGTTGGCAGCCCCAGCATTTT. The encoded protein is CASSLQTGWQPQHF.

This sequence joins TRBV7-3 and TRBJ2-2, with TRBD1 matching 8 bases. The germline V gene has CDR1 SGHTA and CDR2 FQGTGA. The V gene end was trimmed by 5 bases and the J gene end by 0 bases; junction bases not matched to a gene: 5. The CDR3 runs 16 residues. This chain's CDR3 is CASSRQGASNTGELFF. The CDR3, as DNA: TGTGCCAGCAGCCGCCAGGGGGCGTCGAACACCGGGGAGCTGTTTTTT.

Note on this clone: This sample also contains other DNA sequences that code for the same CDR3. V gene TRBV9 combines with J gene TRBJ2-2; D remains unclear. Germline values: CDR1 SGDLS, CDR2 YYNGEE. V lost 0 bases and J 1 base, leaving 7 bases between the germline ends. CDR3 length: 15 residues. DNA for the CDR3: TGTGCCAGCAGCGTAGTAGGTGGGAACACCGGGGAGCTGTTTTTT. It yields the protein CASSVVGGNTGELFF.

The chain couples TRBV29-1 to TRBJ2-1, with 9 bases aligning to TRBD2. CDR1 and CDR2 from the germline V gene are SQVTM and ANQGSEA. The CDR3 extends over 14 amino acids. Losses at the gene ends were 6 bases for V and 6 bases for J; bases not matched to a gene: 9. CDR3 region: CSVGGLAGINEQFF. Written as DNA, the CDR3 is TGCAGCGTGGGGGGCCTAGCGGGGATCAATGAGCAGTTCTTC.

This clone was detected a few times. The genes are TRBV20-1 and TRBJ1-1; D gene unclear. Trimming cost V 8 bases and J 1 base, with 8 bases left between them. Germline V CDR1 and CDR2: DFQATT, SNEGSKA (reference sequence). This CDR3 contains 11 residues. This chain's CDR3 is CSTGENTEAFF. DNA of the CDR3: TGCAGTACTGGGGAGAACACTGAAGCTTTCTTT.

CDR3 protein: CASSGGQFYTDTQYF. DNA of the CDR3: TGTGCCAGCAGCGGGGGGCAGTTCTACACAGATACGCAGTATTTT. The V and J genes are TRBV9 and TRBJ2-3, with D maybe TRBD1 (6 bases). V was pared by 3 bases and J by 2 bases, with 13 bases between. The CDR3 totals 15 residues. Looked up from germline, CDR1 is SGDLS and CDR2 is YYNGEE.

The chain employs TRBV10-3 and TRBJ1-3; D not resolved. The CDR3 runs 14 residues. The V gene lost 1 base and the J gene lost 0 bases, with 4 bases spanning the gap. CDR1 and CDR2 (germline): ENHRY, SYGVKD. CDR3 sequence (DNA): TGTGCCATCAGTGAGTACGTCTCTGGAAACACCATATATTTT. This translates into CAISEYVSGNTIYF.

Points on this clone: Other DNA sequences of this sample code for an identical CDR3. As DNA, the CDR3 is TGTGCCAGCAGCCTGGTTCTTGGGGAGCTGTTTTTT. Translation gives CASSLVLGELFF. This chain joins TRBV28 and TRBJ2-2; the D is unclear. Deletions cut 6 bases from V and 8 bases from J, with 10 bases between. This CDR3 spans 12 amino acids. The germline V gene has CDR1 MDHEN and CDR2 SYDVKM.

This clone has just a few counts. The chain uses TRBV19 and TRBJ1-1; D is unresolved. The CDR3 consists of 15 residues. In germline, CDR1 is LNHDA, CDR2 SQIVND (reference sequence). Trimming left V 1 base short and J 3 bases short, with 12 bases between. CDR3 DNA sequence: TGTGCCAGTAGTATAGTACCGGGAGGCGACACTGAAGCTTTCTTT. Translating it yields CASSIVPGGDTEAFF.

The chain carries TRBV7-8 and TRBJ1-4, with D maybe TRBD1 (5 bases). The CDR3 runs 13 residues. V was cut by 5 bases and J by 7 bases, with 11 bases left in between. Germline values: CDR1 SGHVS, CDR2 FQNEAQ. DNA of the CDR3: TGTGCCAGCAGCCCGAAGGGGAGTGAAAAACTGTTTTTT. This codes for CASSPKGSEKLFF. Variable domain in full (rest from reference TRBV7-8 and TRBJ1-4): GAGVSQSPRYKVAKRGQDVALRCDPISGHVSLFWYQQALGQGPEFLTYFQNEAQLDKSGLPSDRFFAERPEGSVSTLKIQRTQQEDSAVYLCASSPKGSEKLFFGSGTQLSVL.

The chain is built from TRBV10-3 and TRBJ2-5; 7 bases map to TRBD2. CDR1 is ENHRY, CDR2 SYGVKD, per germline. The CDR3 loop spans 16 amino acids. V lost 3 bases, J lost 5 bases, and 12 bases stayed unmatched. The CDR3 reads CAISDRGPGRGETQYF. The DNA of the CDR3 is TGTGCCATCAGTGACCGAGGGCCAGGGCGGGGGGAGACCCAGTACTTC.

The chain is built from TRBV30 and TRBJ1-5; 8 bases map to TRBD1. The CDR3 is 13 residues long. CDR1 is GTSNPN and CDR2 is SVGIG in the germline V gene (reference sequence). V shed 5 bases, J shed 6 bases, and the junction held 6 bases outside the gene matches. CDR3 in DNA: TGTGCCTGGGGACCAGGGGGCTCTCAGCCCCAGCATTTT. The encoded protein is CAWGPGGSQPQHF.

The rearrangement links TRBV30 to TRBJ2-7, with D maybe TRBD2 (5 bases). Germline CDR1 reads GTSNPN; CDR2 reads SVGIG (reference sequence). Trimming removed 3 bases at V and 6 bases at J, with 9 bases between. The CDR3 extends over 11 amino acids. CDR3 protein: CAWRRAAEQYF. The CDR3 region has the DNA TGTGCCTGGAGGAGGGCCGCCGAGCAGTACTTC. Full variable domain (missing parts from reference TRBV30 and TRBJ2-7): SQTIHQWPATLVQPVGSPLSLECTVEGTSNPNLYWYRQAAGRGLQLLFYSVGIGQISSEVPQNLSASRPQDRQFILSSKKLLLSDSGFYLCAWRRAAEQYFGPGTRLTVT.

V usage is TRBV15 and J usage is TRBJ2-2; D unresolved. Germline V gene lookup returns CDR1 LNHNV and CDR2 YYDKDF (reference sequence). This CDR3 has 12 amino acids. V dropped 1 base and J dropped 6 bases, with 3 bases sitting between them. The CDR3 here is CATSRVAGELFF. The CDR3 region has the DNA TGTGCCACCAGCAGAGTAGCCGGGGAGCTGTTTTTT.

The V gene is TRBV28, the J gene TRBJ2-3, with 13 positions matching TRBD2. Germline loops: CDR1 MDHEN, CDR2 SYDVKM. This CDR3 has 15 amino acids. V lost 6 bases to trimming and J lost 0 bases; unmatched junction nucleotides: 0. CDR3 sequence reads: CASRLAGGSTDTQYF. CDR3 DNA: TGTGCCAGCAGACTAGCGGGAGGGAGCACAGATACGCAGTATTTT.

This chain connects TRBV5-1 to TRBJ1-1, with 7 nucleotides matching TRBD1. The ends lost 2 bases at V and 8 bases at J; junction bases unmatched: 9. This CDR3 has 14 amino acids. Germline V gene data show CDR1 as SGHRS and CDR2 as YFSETQ. The CDR3 protein is CASSFGAGGLEAFF. CDR3 coding DNA: TGCGCCAGCAGCTTCGGGGCAGGGGGATTGGAAGCTTTCTTT.

The chain uses TRBV5-1 and TRBJ2-1, with 10 bases lining up with TRBD2. The V gene end was trimmed by 2 bases and the J gene end by 15 bases; junction bases not matched to a gene: 11. Germline values: CDR1 SGHRS, CDR2 YFSETQ. The CDR3 runs 14 residues. DNA for the CDR3: TGCGCCAGCAGCTTACACCCTAGCGGGAGTGGTCCGTTCTTC. Protein sequence: CASSLHPSGSGPFF.

The genes are TRBV6-5 and TRBJ1-2; no clear D gene. In germline, CDR1 is MNHEY, CDR2 SVGAGI. CDR3 length equals 15 residues. The V and J ends lost 4 bases and 5 bases respectively, with 17 bases between them. For the CDR3, the DNA is TGTGCCAGCAGTTTCCTCCCCGATGGACCGTATGGCTACACCTTC. Translated, it gives CASSFLPDGPYGYTF.

The chain recombines TRBV15 with TRBJ1-4; no definite D call. The CDR3 runs 16 residues. Germline V gene sequence: CDR1 LNHNV, CDR2 YYDKDF (reference sequence). V lost 0 bases to trimming and J lost 5 bases, with 13 bases between them. CDR3 DNA: TGTGCCACCAGCAGAGATCCCGGACTGAAAAATGAAAAACTGTTTTTT. Residues: CATSRDPGLKNEKLFF. Filled out from reference TRBV15 and TRBJ1-4, the complete variable domain reads DAMVIQNPRYQVTQFGKPVTLSCSQTLNHNVMYWYQQKSSQAPKLLFHYYDKDFNNEADTPDNFQSRRPNTSFCFLDIRSPGLGDTAMYLCATSRDPGLKNEKLFFGSGTQLSVL.

With regard to this clone: Other DNA sequences in this specimen translate into the identical CDR3. The rearrangement uses TRBV28 and TRBJ2-7, with D uncertain. Trimming removed 3 bases from V and 7 bases from J, with 10 bases in between. The CDR3 runs 12 residues. Germline-derived CDR1 and CDR2 are MDHEN and SYDVKM. The CDR3: CASSLLLGEQYF. The CDR3, as DNA: TGTGCCAGCAGTTTGTTACTGGGAGAGCAGTACTTC. The full variable domain, its missing parts supplied by reference TRBV28 and TRBJ2-7, is DVKVTQSSRYLVKRTGEKVFLECVQDMDHENMFWYRQDPGLGLRLIYFSYDVKMKEKGDIPEGYSVSREKKERFSLILESASTNQTSMYLCASSLLLGEQYFGPGTRLTVT.

This sequence joins TRBV18 and TRBJ1-4; D gene ambiguous. V was trimmed by 0 bases and J by 7 bases, leaving 12 bases between them. Germline lookup yields CDR1 KGHSH and CDR2 LQKENI. The CDR3 has 15 amino acids. The CDR3 is CASSPPSPRSEKLFF. The CDR3 region has the DNA TGTGCCAGCTCACCACCGTCCCCCAGATCTGAAAAACTGTTTTTT.